This paragraph covers one T cell receptor (beta chain) sequence. The sample comes from a study of T cell changes during pregnancy in multiple sclerosis. Measured with immunoSEQ multiplex PCR; TCRdb has only the in-frame clones, and not every one. The table includes about 41,000 clones, around 89% detected once. This TCR was sampled from a female donor with multiple sclerosis, enrolled in a pregnancy study. This sample comprised CD4+ T cells from peripheral blood mononuclear cells, obtained in the first trimester of pregnancy.

CDR3 sequence reads: CASSLQLNQPQHF. The CDR3 nucleotides are TGTGCCAGCAGCCTACAGCTAAATCAGCCCCAGCATTTT. The chain is built from TRBV7-2 and TRBJ1-5, with unresolved D. The CDR3 loop spans 13 amino acids. Germline V CDR1 and CDR2: SGHTA, FQGNSA. Trimming left V 5 bases short and J 4 bases short, with 9 bases between.